Each of the 32 T cell receptor beta chains below was sequenced from the same sample in a study of Ad26.COV2.S vaccination and SARS-CoV-2 variants (TCRdb year 2021). The meaning of the sample's treatment or condition label: over 15 received Ad26.COV2.S at low or high dose, single or two shots; several received placebo; per-sample allocation not given. Repertoires of vaccine and placebo recipients were sequenced from samples collected on day 63 after the first injection. The library was prepared using the immunoSEQ multiplex PCR assay. Sourced from immuneACCESS, this table was stored by TCRdb with only in-frame sequences that have V and J called. A share of the clones is absent; for the studies checked, an unresolved V gene accounts for under half, and the remainder has no known explanation. The sample has 300,000 to 400,000 clones on record, around 87% of them singletons. Jointly, the top ten make up roughly 3.1% of the sample.

The sequencing used peripheral blood, collected in a trial of Ad26.COV2.S vaccine versus placebo. These receptors came from a person between 18 and 65 years old who received the Ad26.COV2.S COVID-19 vaccine or a placebo.

This clone has more than one count but fewer than ten. The J gene is TRBJ1-1, the V gene TRBV5-4, with a possible D match to TRBD1 (5 bases). The CDR3 covers 14 residues. V was pared by 1 base and J by 2 bases, with 9 bases between. The V gene's germline CDR1 is SGHNT and CDR2 YYREEE (reference sequence). CDR3 protein: CASSLRQTNTEAFF. CDR3 coding DNA: TGTGCCAGCAGCTTGCGACAGACAAACACTGAAGCTTTCTTT.

The rearrangement joins TRBV4-1 to TRBJ1-2; no definite D call. Germline assignment: CDR1 MGHRA and CDR2 YSYEKL. The CDR3 sequence is 10 residues long. The ends were cut back, 3 bases at V and 8 bases at J, with 4 bases in the middle. CDR3 amino acids: CASSHRGYTF. The CDR3 nucleotides read TGCGCCAGCAGCCACCGGGGCTACACCTTC.

The chain combines TRBV9 with TRBJ2-5; maybe TRBD2 (6 bases). Deletions cut 5 bases from V and 0 bases from J, with 11 bases between. Germline-derived CDR1 and CDR2 are SGDLS and YYNGEE. This CDR3 contains 14 residues. CDR3 amino acids: CASSSGVNQETQYF. CDR3 in DNA: TGTGCCAGCAGTTCGGGGGTTAACCAAGAGACCCAGTACTTC. Full variable domain (missing parts from reference TRBV9 and TRBJ2-5): DSGVTQTPKHLITATGQRVTLRCSPRSGDLSVYWYQQSLDQGLQFLIQYYNGEERAKGNILERFSAQQFPDLHSELNLSSLELGDSALYFCASSSGVNQETQYFGPGTRLLVL.

The rearrangement links TRBV3-1 (or the pseudogene TRBV3-2) to TRBJ1-2; no firm D call. The V gene lost 1 base and the J gene lost 4 bases, with 19 bases spanning the gap. CDR1 and CDR2 (germline): LGHDT, YNNKEL (reference sequence). CDR3 length: 17 residues. The CDR3 DNA reads TGTGCCAGCAGCCAAGGGGCCGCGGGAGGGAACTCCTATGGCTACACCTTC. Protein product: CASSQGAAGGNSYGYTF.

The V gene is TRBV18, the J gene TRBJ2-3; 8 nucleotides match TRBD2. Germline-derived CDR1 and CDR2 are KGHSH and LQKENI. Trimming removed 3 bases from V and 5 bases from J; junction bases left unmatched: 4. This CDR3 has 14 residues. The CDR3 loop is CASSPGLAGDTQYF. In DNA, the CDR3 is TGTGCCAGCTCACCCGGACTAGCTGGAGATACGCAGTATTTT.

This rearrangement joins TRBV7-9 to TRBJ2-5; the D gene is possibly TRBD1 (5 bases). Germline V gene data show CDR1 as SEHNR and CDR2 as FQNEAQ (reference sequence). This CDR3 has 14 residues. V shed 1 base and J shed 0 bases, with 6 bases lying between them. For the CDR3, the DNA is TGTGCCAGCAGCTTAGACAGGAACCAAGAGACCCAGTACTTC. This sequence encodes CASSLDRNQETQYF. Full variable domain (missing parts from reference TRBV7-9 and TRBJ2-5): DTGVSQNPRHKITKRGQNVTFRCDPISEHNRLYWYRQTLGQGPEFLTYFQNEAQLEKSRLLSDRFSAERPKGSFSTLEIQRTEQGDSAMYLCASSLDRNQETQYFGPGTRLLVL.

The chain links TRBV5-4 to TRBJ2-7; 9 bases line up with TRBD1. V shed 2 bases and J 0 bases; nucleotides not matched to a gene: 3. Germline lookup yields CDR1 SGHNT and CDR2 YYREEE (reference sequence). The CDR3 loop spans 15 amino acids. CDR3 in amino acids: CASSLRTGVSYEQYF. CDR3 coding DNA: TGTGCCAGCAGCTTACGGACAGGGGTCTCCTACGAGCAGTACTTC.

The gene calls are TRBV15 and TRBJ1-6; D gene ambiguous. This CDR3 has 14 residues. The V and J ends lost 1 base and 8 bases respectively, with 9 bases between them. CDR1 is LNHNV, CDR2 YYDKDF, per germline (reference sequence). The CDR3 here is CATSRAAGDSPLHF. The CDR3 region has the DNA TGTGCCACCAGCAGAGCCGCCGGGGATTCACCCCTCCACTTT.

This clone was found a few times. The rearrangement uses TRBV29-1 and TRBJ2-7; a possible D gene is TRBD2 (6 bases). The CDR3 loop spans 13 amino acids. CDR1 SQVTM and CDR2 ANQGSEA come from the germline V gene. V gave up 3 bases and J gave up 6 bases, with 15 bases separating them. Here the CDR3 reads CSVDIQRGGEQYF. CDR3 coding DNA: TGCAGCGTTGATATACAGAGGGGAGGCGAGCAGTACTTC.

This rearrangement joins TRBV5-1 to TRBJ2-1; TRBD1 matches at 8 bases. V lost 4 bases, J lost 2 bases, and 14 bases stayed unmatched. This CDR3 has 18 amino acids. Germline values: CDR1 SGHRS, CDR2 YFSETQ. In DNA, the CDR3 is TGCGCCAGCAGCCCCCGGACAGGGATTGGATTAGCCTACAATGAGCAGTTCTTC. Amino acids: CASSPRTGIGLAYNEQFF.

This chain connects TRBV29-1 to TRBJ1-1; no clear D gene. The germline gives CDR1 SQVTM, CDR2 ANQGSEA. The CDR3 is made up of 15 amino acids. V was cut by 4 bases and J by 4 bases, with 19 bases left in between. The CDR3 DNA reads as TGCAGCGTTGCTTTCTTGTCAAAACGGGGCACTGAAGCTTTCTTT. This encodes CSVAFLSKRGTEAFF.

This chain connects TRBV19 to TRBJ1-5; a possible D gene is TRBD1 (5 bases). The V end lost 6 bases, the J end lost 3 bases, and 21 bases lay between the germline ends. This CDR3 has 17 residues. The germline V gene encodes CDR1 LNHDA and CDR2 SQIVND (reference sequence). CDR3 bases: TGTGCCAGTAGAAGGGGTAGGGGTTCGTTGCTCAATCAGCCCCAGCATTTT. It translates to CASRRGRGSLLNQPQHF.

The chain uses TRBV9 and TRBJ1-1; D perhaps matches TRBD1 (6 bases). CDR3 length: 17 amino acids. Germline V gives CDR1 SGDLS, CDR2 YYNGEE. V gave up 2 bases and J gave up 1 base, with 18 bases separating them. The CDR3 sequence: CASSVSGGGRTNTEAFF. In nucleotides, the CDR3 is TGTGCCAGCAGCGTCTCCGGAGGGGGGCGAACGAACACTGAAGCTTTCTTT.

The rearrangement joins TRBV7-9 to TRBJ2-7, with TRBD1 matching over 10 bases. This CDR3 has 16 amino acids. The V gene end was trimmed by 1 base and the J gene end by 2 bases; junction bases not matched to a gene: 5. From germline, CDR1 is SEHNR and CDR2 FQNEAQ (reference sequence). In DNA form, the CDR3 reads TGTGCCAGCAGCTTAGGAGGACAGGGGGTCCCCTACGAGCAGTACTTC. Translating gives CASSLGGQGVPYEQYF.

The count of this clone is one. CDR3 sequence (DNA): TGTGCCAGCAGCAAAGATCAGGGACCGGCGGATACGCAGTATTTT. Encoded protein: CASSKDQGPADTQYF. The chain joins TRBV21-1 to TRBJ2-3. TRBV21-1 is deemed a pseudogene. The CDR3 is made up of 15 amino acids.

This chain connects TRBV4-1 to TRBJ1-1; D unclear. The CDR3 loop spans 16 amino acids. Germline-derived CDR1 and CDR2 are MGHRA and YSYEKL. Trimming left V 0 bases short and J 4 bases short, with 15 bases between. CDR3 loop: CASSQEGFGVGTEAFF. In DNA form, the CDR3 reads TGCGCCAGCAGCCAAGAAGGGTTCGGTGTAGGCACTGAAGCTTTCTTT.

CDR3 nucleotides: TGCGCCAGCAGCTTCGTCCCGGGACAGGGGGCGGTAAGCTACACCTTC. This encodes CASSFVPGQGAVSYTF. The J gene is TRBJ1-2, the V gene TRBV5-1, with 12 positions matching TRBD1. Germline CDR1 SGHRS, CDR2 YFSETQ. The CDR3 runs to 16 residues. Trimming at V came to 2 bases and at J to 9 bases, leaving 11 bases not matched to a gene. The variable domain in full, with the rest retrieved from reference TRBV5-1 and TRBJ1-2, is KAGVTQTPRYLIKTRGQQVTLSCSPISGHRSVSWYQQTPGQGLQFLFEYFSETQRNKGNFPGRFSGRQFSNSRSEMNVSTLELGDSALYLCASSFVPGQGAVSYTFGSGTRLTVV.

The rearrangement joins TRBV6-6 to TRBJ1-6; D gene uncertain. The germline V gene has CDR1 MNHNY and CDR2 SVGAGI (reference sequence). The CDR3 consists of 14 residues. Trimming took 2 bases from V and 7 from J, leaving 9 bases between them. The CDR3 here is CASSYRAGNSPLHF. In DNA, the CDR3 is TGTGCCAGCAGTTACAGGGCCGGCAATTCACCCCTCCACTTT.

This clone showed up just a few times. This sequence joins TRBV13 and TRBJ1-5, with D possibly being TRBD1 (6 bases). The CDR3 totals 16 residues. The germline gives CDR1 PRHDT, CDR2 FYEKMQ (reference sequence). The germline V and J ends were trimmed by 0 bases and 6 bases, with 15 bases remaining between them. CDR3 loop: CASSLGRGAVGQPQHF. The CDR3 coding sequence is TGTGCCAGCAGCTTAGGCCGGGGGGCGGTGGGTCAGCCCCAGCATTTT.

The V call is TRBV6-5, the J call TRBJ2-1; D is possibly TRBD1 or TRBD2 (5 bases each). The CDR3 has 16 amino acids. V was trimmed by 2 bases and J by 9 bases, leaving 20 bases between them. Germline V gives CDR1 MNHEY, CDR2 SVGAGI. The CDR3 sequence is CASSYGASAGESEQFF. The CDR3 DNA follows: TGTGCCAGCAGTTACGGGGCGTCGGCCGGGGAGAGTGAGCAGTTCTTC.

The rearrangement links TRBV4-1 to TRBJ2-3, with D perhaps given as TRBD1 or TRBD2 (6 bases each). Between the trimmed V and J ends, which lost 1 base and 2 bases, there was a span of 13 bases. CDR3 length: 16 amino acids. Germline CDR1 reads MGHRA; CDR2 reads YSYEKL. CDR3 amino acids: CASSQGLRGLTDTQYF. CDR3 coding DNA: TGCGCCAGCAGCCAAGGTCTCCGGGGGCTCACAGATACGCAGTATTTT.

The DNA of the CDR3 is TGTGCCAGCAGTTTATCGGGACACGGATACGAGCAGTACTTC. Translation: CASSLSGHGYEQYF. The rearrangement joins TRBV27 to TRBJ2-7; D might be TRBD1 (6 bases). In germline, CDR1 is MNHEY, CDR2 SMNVEV (reference sequence). This CDR3 has 14 residues. Between the trimmed V and J ends, which lost 0 bases and 4 bases, there was a span of 10 bases.

V and J are TRBV21-1 and TRBJ1-2. TRBV21-1 is marked as a pseudogene. The CDR3 loop spans 12 amino acids. This chain's CDR3 is CASSKAPRDDTF. CDR3 DNA sequence: TGTGCCAGCAGCAAAGCCCCCAGGGACGACACCTTC.

The chain has TRBV21-1 and TRBJ2-1. TRBV21-1 is termed a pseudogene. The CDR3 consists of 18 residues. The CDR3, as DNA: TGTGCCAGCAGCGCTGGTCGAGGGGCAATTACCTCCTACAATGAGCAGTTCTTC. This encodes CASSAGRGAITSYNEQFF.

This clone was observed once. This sequence joins TRBV28 and TRBJ2-5; 13 bases fit TRBD2. This CDR3 region has 16 residues. After removal of 5 bases from V and 2 bases from J, the junction contained 5 bases not matched to a gene. Germline V CDR1 and CDR2: MDHEN, SYDVKM. The CDR3 protein is CASSRGLAGAQETQYF. DNA for the CDR3: TGTGCCAGCAGTCGCGGACTAGCGGGGGCTCAAGAGACCCAGTACTTC.

The J gene is TRBJ2-7, the V gene TRBV5-5; D possibly corresponds to TRBD2 (6 bases). Looked up from germline, CDR1 is SGHKS and CDR2 is YYEKEE (reference sequence). V was pared by 1 base and J by 5 bases, with 19 bases between. This CDR3 comprises 16 residues. CDR3 coding DNA: TGTGCCAGCAGCTTGCGTGAGGGGCGGGGTATCCACGAGCAGTACTTC. It codes for CASSLREGRGIHEQYF.

This clone appeared a single time. The J gene is TRBJ2-7, the V gene TRBV7-9; TRBD1 matches at 8 bases. V shed 5 bases and J 3 bases; nucleotides not matched to a gene: 6. The CDR3 runs 14 residues. Germline V CDR1 and CDR2: SEHNR, FQNEAQ (reference sequence). CDR3 amino acids: CASSPQGAGYEQYF. The CDR3 nucleotides read TGTGCCAGCAGCCCCCAGGGGGCGGGCTACGAGCAGTACTTC.

The J gene is TRBJ1-5, the V gene TRBV6-5; no clear D gene. Germline CDR1 MNHEY, CDR2 SVGAGI. The CDR3 covers 15 residues. V lost 6 bases to trimming and J lost 1 base, with 13 bases between them. This CDR3 is CASRRTDESNQPQHF. The CDR3 coding sequence is TGTGCCAGCAGAAGGACTGACGAAAGCAATCAGCCCCAGCATTTT.

The chain has TRBV7-3 and TRBJ2-7; perhaps D is TRBD1 or TRBD2 (5 bases each). Germline CDR1 reads SGHTA; CDR2 reads FQGTGA. The CDR3 totals 16 residues. Trimming left V 1 base short and J 3 bases short, with 16 bases between. The CDR3 region has the DNA TGTGCCAGCAGCTTAATGGCCGGGTCAGGGAGCTACGAGCAGTACTTC. Amino acids: CASSLMAGSGSYEQYF.

V and J are TRBV7-3 and TRBJ2-2; D remains unclear. Germline CDR1 and CDR2: SGHTA and FQGTGA. The CDR3 is 13 residues long. V lost 4 bases and J 1 base, leaving 4 bases between the germline ends. In DNA, the CDR3 is TGTGCCAGCAGCTCAGGGAACACCGGGGAGCTGTTTTTT. Its protein is CASSSGNTGELFF.

As for this clone: A junction boundary mismatches the germline segment, possibly from a read error. The same CDR3 also results from other DNA sequences found in this sample. This chain uses TRBV7-6 with TRBJ1-5; 9 bases match TRBD1. Germline V CDR1 and CDR2: SGHVS, FNYEAQ. This CDR3 comprises 15 residues. In nucleotides, the CDR3 is TGTGCCAGCAGCCTAGCCGGGACAGGGAATCAGCCCCAGCATTTT. Residues: CASSLAGTGNQPQHF.

This chain connects TRBV5-4 to TRBJ1-2; 8 nucleotides align to TRBD1. V shed 0 bases, J shed 0 bases, and the junction held 10 bases outside the gene matches. The germline V gene encodes CDR1 SGHNT and CDR2 YYREEE (reference sequence). This CDR3 region has 18 residues. The DNA of the CDR3 is TGTGCCAGCAGCTTGGACGCGACAGGGGCACCTACTAACTATGGCTACACCTTC. Its protein is CASSLDATGAPTNYGYTF. The full variable domain, completed using reference TRBV5-4 and TRBJ1-2, is ETGVTQSPTHLIKTRGQQVTLRCSSQSGHNTVSWYQQALGQGPQFIFQYYREEENGRGNFPPRFSGLQFPNYSSELNVNALELDDSALYLCASSLDATGAPTNYGYTFGSGTRLTVV.